This TCR beta chain was sequenced in a study of blood T cell repertoires in COVID-19. Across the study: Samples representing acute and convalescent COVID-19 were sourced from the United States, Italy and Spain. Sample material is recorded as cDNA or gDNA derived from T cells, B-cell-depleted T cells, or PBMCs.

Measured with immunoSEQ multiplex PCR; TCRdb has only the in-frame clones, and not every one. This repertoire shows 180,000 or so clones, 90% found once; its top ten account for roughly 0.56%. The CDR3 loop spans 15 amino acids. Trimming cost V 4 bases and J 5 bases; bases outside gene matches: 10. CDR1 SGHKS and CDR2 YYEKEE come from the germline V gene (reference sequence). The specimen was peripheral blood. The J gene is TRBJ2-5, the V gene TRBV5-5, with TRBD2 matching over 8 bases. This receptor was taken from a man aged 50-60 years with acute or convalescent COVID-19. CDR3 sequence reads: CASSGRLASGETQYF. For the CDR3, the DNA is TGTGCCAGCAGCGGGCGACTAGCTAGCGGGGAGACCCAGTACTTC.